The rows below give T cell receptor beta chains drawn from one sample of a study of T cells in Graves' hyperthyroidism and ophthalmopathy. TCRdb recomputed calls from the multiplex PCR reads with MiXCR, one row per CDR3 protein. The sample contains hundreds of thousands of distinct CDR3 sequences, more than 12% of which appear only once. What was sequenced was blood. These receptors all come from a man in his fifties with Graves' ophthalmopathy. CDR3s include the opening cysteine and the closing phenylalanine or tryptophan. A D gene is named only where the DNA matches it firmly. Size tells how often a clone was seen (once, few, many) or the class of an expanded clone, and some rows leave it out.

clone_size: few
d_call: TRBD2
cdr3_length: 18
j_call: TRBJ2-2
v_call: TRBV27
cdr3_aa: CASSLSTSGRVSTGELFF
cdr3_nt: TGTGCCAGCAGTTTATCTACTAGCGGGAGGGTTAGCACCGGGGAGCTGTTTTTT

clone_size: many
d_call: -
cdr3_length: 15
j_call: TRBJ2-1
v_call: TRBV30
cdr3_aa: CAWSVLSGRANEQFF
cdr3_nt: TGTGCCTGGAGTGTACTCTCAGGCCGGGCCAATGAGCAGTTCTTC

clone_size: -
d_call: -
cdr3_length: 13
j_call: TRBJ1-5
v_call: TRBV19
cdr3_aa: CASGETGNQPQHF
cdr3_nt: TGTGCCAGTGGAGAGACAGGAAATCAGCCCCAGCATTTT

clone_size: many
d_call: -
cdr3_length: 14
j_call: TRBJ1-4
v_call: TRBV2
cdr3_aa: CASSVRDTNEKLFF
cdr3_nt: TGTGCCAGCAGTGTACGGGATACTAATGAAAAACTGTTTTTT

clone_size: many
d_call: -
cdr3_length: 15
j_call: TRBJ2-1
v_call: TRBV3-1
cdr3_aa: CASSQEVQGGNEQFF
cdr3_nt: TGTGCCAGCAGCCAAGAGGTTCAAGGGGGGAATGAGCAGTTCTTC

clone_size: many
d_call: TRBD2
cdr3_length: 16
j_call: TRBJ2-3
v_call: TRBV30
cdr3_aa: CAWSVGTSGSTDTQYF
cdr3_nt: TGTGCCTGGAGTGTTGGGACTAGCGGGAGCACAGATACGCAGTATTTT

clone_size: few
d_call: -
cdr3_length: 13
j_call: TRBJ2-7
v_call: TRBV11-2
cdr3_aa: CASSPRDWYEQYF
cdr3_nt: TGTGCCAGCAGTCCCCGGGACTGGTACGAGCAGTACTTC

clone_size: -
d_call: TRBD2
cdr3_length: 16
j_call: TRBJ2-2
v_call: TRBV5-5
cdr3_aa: CASSPGASGDTGELFF
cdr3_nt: TGTGCCAGCAGCCCCGGGGCTAGCGGTGACACCGGGGAGCTGTTTTTT

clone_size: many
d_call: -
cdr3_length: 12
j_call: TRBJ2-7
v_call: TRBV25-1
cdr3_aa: CASSEEGDGQYF
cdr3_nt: TGTGCCAGCAGTGAAGAAGGAGATGGGCAGTACTTC

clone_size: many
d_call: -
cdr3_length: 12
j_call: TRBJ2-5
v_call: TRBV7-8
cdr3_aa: CASSLELETQYF
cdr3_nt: TGTGCCAGCAGCTTGGAGCTGGAGACCCAGTACTTC

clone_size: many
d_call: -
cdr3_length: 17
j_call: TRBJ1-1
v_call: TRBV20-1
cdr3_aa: CSARDFISVGVNTEAFF
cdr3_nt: TGCAGTGCTAGAGATTTTATATCTGTCGGGGTGAACACTGAAGCTTTCTTT

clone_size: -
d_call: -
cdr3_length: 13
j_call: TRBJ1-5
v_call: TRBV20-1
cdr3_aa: CSARAGVGQPQHF
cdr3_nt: TGCAGTGCTAGAGCGGGGGTAGGTCAGCCCCAGCATTTT

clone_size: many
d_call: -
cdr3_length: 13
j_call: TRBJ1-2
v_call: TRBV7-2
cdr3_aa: CASSLGQGFGYTF
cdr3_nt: TGTGCCAGCAGCTTAGGGCAGGGTTTTGGCTACACCTTC

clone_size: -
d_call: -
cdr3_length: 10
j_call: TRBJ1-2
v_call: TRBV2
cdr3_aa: CASSEVRVTF
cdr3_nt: TGTGCCAGCAGTGAAGTAAGGGTCACCTTC

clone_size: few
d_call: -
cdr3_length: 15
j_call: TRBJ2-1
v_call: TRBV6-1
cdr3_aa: CASSYLPVSSNEQFF
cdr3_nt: TGTGCCAGCAGTTATCTCCCCGTATCTTCAAATGAGCAGTTCTTC

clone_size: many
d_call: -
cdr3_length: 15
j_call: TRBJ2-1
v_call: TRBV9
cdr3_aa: CASSVGRGQSNEQFF
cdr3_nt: TGTGCCAGCAGCGTAGGCAGGGGACAAAGCAATGAGCAGTTCTTC

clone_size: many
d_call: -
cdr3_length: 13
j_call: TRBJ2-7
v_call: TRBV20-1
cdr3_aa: CSARDLQNYEQYF
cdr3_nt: TGCAGTGCTAGAGATCTACAGAACTACGAGCAGTACTTC

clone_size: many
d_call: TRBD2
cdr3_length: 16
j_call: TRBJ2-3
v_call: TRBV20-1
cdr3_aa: CSAGGTGLAGVRTQYF
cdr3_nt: TGCAGTGCTGGAGGTACGGGACTAGCGGGAGTGCGTACGCAGTATTTT

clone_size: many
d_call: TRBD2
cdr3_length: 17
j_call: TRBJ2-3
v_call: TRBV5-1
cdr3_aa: CASSLSGLAGTTDTQYF
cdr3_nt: TGCGCCAGCAGCTTATCAGGACTAGCGGGAACCACAGATACGCAGTATTTT

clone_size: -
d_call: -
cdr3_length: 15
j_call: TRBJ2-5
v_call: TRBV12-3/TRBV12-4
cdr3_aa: CASSLFQLGGETQYF
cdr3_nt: TGTGCCAGCAGTTTATTTCAGTTGGGCGGAGAGACCCAGTACTTC

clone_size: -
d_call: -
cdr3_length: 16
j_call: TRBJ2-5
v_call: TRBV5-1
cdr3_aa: CASSLQGTLQAETQYF
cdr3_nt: TGCGCCAGCAGCTTGCAAGGGACCCTCCAGGCGGAGACCCAGTACTTC

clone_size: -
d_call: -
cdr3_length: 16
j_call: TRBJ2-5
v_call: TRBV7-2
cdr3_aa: CASSLGGWDPQETQYF
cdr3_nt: TGTGCCAGCAGCTTAGGAGGGTGGGACCCACAAGAGACCCAGTACTTC

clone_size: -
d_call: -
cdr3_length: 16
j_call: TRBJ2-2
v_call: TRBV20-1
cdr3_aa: CSARDFRTTNTGELFF
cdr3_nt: TGCAGTGCTAGAGATTTTAGGACTACGAACACCGGGGAGCTGTTTTTT

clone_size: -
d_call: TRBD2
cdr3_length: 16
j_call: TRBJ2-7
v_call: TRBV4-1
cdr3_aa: CASSLILAGRFYEQYF
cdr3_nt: TGCGCCAGCAGTCTTATTCTAGCGGGACGCTTCTACGAGCAGTACTTC

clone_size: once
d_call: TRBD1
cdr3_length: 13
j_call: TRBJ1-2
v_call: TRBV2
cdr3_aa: CASSAQGAHGYTF
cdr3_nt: TGTGCCAGCAGTGCCCAGGGGGCTCATGGCTACACCTTC

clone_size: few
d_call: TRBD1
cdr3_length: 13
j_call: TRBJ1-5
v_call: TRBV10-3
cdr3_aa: CAIRGQENQPQHF
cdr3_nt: TGTGCCATCAGGGGACAGGAGAATCAGCCCCAGCATTTT

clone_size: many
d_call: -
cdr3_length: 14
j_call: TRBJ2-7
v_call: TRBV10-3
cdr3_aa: CAISDHGIAYEQYF
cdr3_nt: TGTGCCATCAGTGACCACGGGATAGCCTACGAGCAGTACTTC

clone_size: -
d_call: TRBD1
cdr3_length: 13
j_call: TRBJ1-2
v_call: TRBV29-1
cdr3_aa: CSVAGQGNYGYTF
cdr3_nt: TGCAGCGTTGCGGGACAGGGGAACTATGGCTACACCTTC

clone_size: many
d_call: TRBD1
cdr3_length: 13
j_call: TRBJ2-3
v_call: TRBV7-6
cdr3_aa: CASRQGSTDTQYF
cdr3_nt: TGTGCCAGCCGACAGGGGAGCACAGATACGCAGTATTTT

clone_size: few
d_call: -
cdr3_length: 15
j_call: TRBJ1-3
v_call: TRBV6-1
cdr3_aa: CASRPGHSSGNTIYF
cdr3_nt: TGTGCCAGCCGGCCCGGGCACAGCTCTGGAAACACCATATATTTT

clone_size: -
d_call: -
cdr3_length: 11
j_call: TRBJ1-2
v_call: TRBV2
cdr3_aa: CASRDTYGYTF
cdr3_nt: TGTGCCAGCCGGGACACGTATGGCTACACCTTC

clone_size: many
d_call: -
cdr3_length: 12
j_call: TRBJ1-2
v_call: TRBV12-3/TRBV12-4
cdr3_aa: CASSLTRSGYTF
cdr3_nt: TGTGCCAGCAGTCTTACTCGAAGTGGCTACACCTTC

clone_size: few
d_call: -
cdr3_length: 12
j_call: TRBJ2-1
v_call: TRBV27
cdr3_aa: CASNGDDNEQFF
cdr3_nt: TGTGCCAGCAACGGGGATGACAATGAGCAGTTCTTC

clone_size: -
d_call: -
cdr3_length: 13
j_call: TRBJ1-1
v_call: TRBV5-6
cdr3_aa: CASSFFVKSEAFF
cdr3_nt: TGTGCCAGCAGCTTCTTTGTCAAGTCTGAAGCTTTCTTT

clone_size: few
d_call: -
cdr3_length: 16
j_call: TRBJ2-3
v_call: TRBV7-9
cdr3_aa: CASSLASGDRTDTQYF
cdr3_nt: TGTGCCAGCAGCTTAGCTTCAGGCGACCGCACAGATACGCAGTATTTT

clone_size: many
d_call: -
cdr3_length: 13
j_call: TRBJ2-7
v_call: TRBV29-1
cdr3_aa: CSVTPPTGYGQYF
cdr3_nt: TGCAGCGTTACCCCACCCACAGGGTATGGGCAGTACTTC

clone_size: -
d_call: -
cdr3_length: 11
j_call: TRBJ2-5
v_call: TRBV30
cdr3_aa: CAWAPQETQYF
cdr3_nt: TGTGCCTGGGCCCCTCAAGAGACCCAGTACTTC

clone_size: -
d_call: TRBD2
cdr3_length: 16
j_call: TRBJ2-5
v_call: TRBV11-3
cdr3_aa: CASSFLAGPARETQYF
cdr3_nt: TGTGCCAGCAGCTTTTTAGCGGGACCCGCCCGGGAGACCCAGTACTTC

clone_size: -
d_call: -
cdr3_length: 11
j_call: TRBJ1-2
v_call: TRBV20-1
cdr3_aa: CSAKSWGPYTF
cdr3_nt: TGCAGTGCTAAGTCCTGGGGGCCCTACACCTTC

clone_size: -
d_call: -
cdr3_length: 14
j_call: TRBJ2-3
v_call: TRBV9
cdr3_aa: CASSVDRSTDTQYF
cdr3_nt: TGTGCCAGCAGCGTTGACCGAAGCACAGATACGCAGTATTTT

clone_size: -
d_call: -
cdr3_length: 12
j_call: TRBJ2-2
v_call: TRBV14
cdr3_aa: CASSPSSNRLFF
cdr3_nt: TGTGCCAGCAGCCCATCATCCAACCGGCTGTTTTTT

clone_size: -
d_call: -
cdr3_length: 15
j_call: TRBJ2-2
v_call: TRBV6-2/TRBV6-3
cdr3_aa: CASTKLAANTGELFF
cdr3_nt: TGTGCCAGCACAAAACTAGCAGCAAACACCGGGGAGCTGTTTTTT

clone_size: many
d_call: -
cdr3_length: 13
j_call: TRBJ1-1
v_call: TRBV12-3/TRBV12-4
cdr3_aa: CASSPGTNTEAFF
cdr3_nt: TGTGCCAGCAGTCCCGGGACGAACACTGAAGCTTTCTTT

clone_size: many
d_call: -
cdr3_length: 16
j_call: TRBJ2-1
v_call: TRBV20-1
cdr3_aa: CSASHMTGFSYNEQFF
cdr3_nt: TGCAGTGCTAGTCATATGACGGGATTCTCCTACAATGAGCAGTTCTTC

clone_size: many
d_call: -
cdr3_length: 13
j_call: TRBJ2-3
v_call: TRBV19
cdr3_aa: CASSKLRTDTQYF
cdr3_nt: TGTGCCAGTAGTAAGCTCAGAACAGATACGCAGTATTTT

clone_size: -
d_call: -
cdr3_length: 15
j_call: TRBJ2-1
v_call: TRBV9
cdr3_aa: CASSVALRSYNEQFF
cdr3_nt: TGTGCCAGCAGCGTAGCGCTAAGGTCCTACAATGAGCAGTTCTTC

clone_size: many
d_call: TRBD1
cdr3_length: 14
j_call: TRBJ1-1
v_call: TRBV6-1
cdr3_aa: CASRFDRGNTEAFF
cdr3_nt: TGTGCCAGCCGGTTTGACAGGGGTAACACTGAAGCTTTCTTT

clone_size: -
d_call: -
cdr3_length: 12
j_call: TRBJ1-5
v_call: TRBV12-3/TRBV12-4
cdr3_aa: CASRRTSGPQHF
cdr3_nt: TGTGCCAGCAGGAGAACAAGCGGGCCCCAGCATTTT

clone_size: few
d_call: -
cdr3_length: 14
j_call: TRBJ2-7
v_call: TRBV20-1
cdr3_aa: CSARRGGALYEQYF
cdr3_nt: TGCAGTGCTAGGAGAGGGGGGGCCCTCTACGAGCAGTACTTC

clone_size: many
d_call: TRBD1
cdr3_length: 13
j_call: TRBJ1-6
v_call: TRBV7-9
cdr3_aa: CASSPEGGRALHF
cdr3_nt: TGTGCCAGCAGCCCGGAAGGGGGCAGGGCCCTCCACTTT

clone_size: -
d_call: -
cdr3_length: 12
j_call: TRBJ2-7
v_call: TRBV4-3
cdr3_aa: CASSQVGFEQYF
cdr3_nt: TGCGCCAGCAGCCAAGTGGGGTTTGAGCAGTACTTC

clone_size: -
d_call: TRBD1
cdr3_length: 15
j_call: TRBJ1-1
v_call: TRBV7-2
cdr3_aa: CASSPEGQGRTEAFF
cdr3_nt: TGTGCCAGCAGCCCAGAAGGACAGGGGAGAACTGAAGCTTTCTTT